Below are 14 T cell receptor beta chains sequenced from a single sample in a study of identical twins. Each CDR3 protein is one row after TCRdb ran MiXCR on the 5' RACE reads. The sample has a few hundred thousand distinct CDR3 sequences, about 9% seen once. These data were also reused for a study on yellow fever vaccine responses in identical twins.

The source material was CD8+ T cells sorted from blood. Source of these receptors: a woman aged 18-35 years in good health.

This clonotype was picked up a small number of times. V is TRBV28 and J is TRBJ2-5; TRBD2 aligns across 7 bases. CDR3 length: 14 residues. From germline, CDR1 is MDHEN and CDR2 SYDVKM. Germline trimming cut 5 bases from V and 3 bases from J; bases unmatched to any gene: 6. CDR3 amino acids: CASSPSSGEETQYF. CDR3 in DNA: TGTGCCAGCAGTCCCTCTAGCGGCGAAGAGACCCAGTACTTC.

This clonotype was picked up many times. V gene TRBV5-1 combines with J gene TRBJ2-5, with D possibly being TRBD1 (5 bases). CDR3 size: 15 residues. Trimming stripped 4 bases from V and 1 base from J, with 14 bases between. Germline V gene lookup returns CDR1 SGHRS and CDR2 YFSETQ. The CDR3 reads CASSLNTGLQETQYF. For the CDR3, the DNA is TGCGCCAGCAGCCTAAATACAGGCCTCCAAGAGACCCAGTACTTC.

The chain has TRBV20-1 and TRBJ2-4; TRBD2 matches at 7 bases. There are 15 residues in the CDR3. Germline V gene data show CDR1 as DFQATT and CDR2 as SNEGSKA (reference sequence). Trimming cost V 0 bases and J 3 bases; bases outside gene matches: 5. Here the CDR3 DNA reads TGCAGTGCTAGAGATCGGGAGGCGGGCAAAAACATTCAGTACTTC. Its translation: CSARDREAGKNIQYF.

This clonotype appeared many times. The chain carries TRBV20-1 and TRBJ2-1, with 13 positions matching TRBD2. The V gene's germline CDR1 is DFQATT and CDR2 SNEGSKA (reference sequence). The J segment lost 7 bases and the V segment lost 3 bases, leaving 6 bases of the junction unmatched. CDR3 size: 15 residues. The CDR3 nucleotides are TGCAGTGCTAGCCGAGGACTAGCGGGAGTGAATGAGCAGTTCTTC. Its protein product is CSASRGLAGVNEQFF.

The V and J genes are TRBV20-1 and TRBJ2-5; 10 bases are shared with TRBD1. The trim removed 4 bases at V and 4 bases at J, leaving 6 bases unmatched. The V gene's germline CDR1 is DFQATT and CDR2 SNEGSKA (reference sequence). This CDR3 has 14 residues. The CDR3 region has the DNA TGCAGTGCTACCGACAGGGGGCGGTCAGAGACCCAGTACTTC. Its translation: CSATDRGRSETQYF.

This clonotype showed up many times. The chain combines TRBV4-1 with TRBJ2-1; D may be TRBD1 (6 bases). V gave up 1 base and J gave up 2 bases, with 15 bases separating them. The CDR3 has 17 amino acids. Germline CDR1 is MGHRA and CDR2 is YSYEKL. For the CDR3, the DNA is TGCGCCAGCAGCCAAGGCCACAGGGATTTTACCTACAATGAGCAGTTCTTC. Amino acid sequence: CASSQGHRDFTYNEQFF.

This clonotype was observed a handful of times. The chain links TRBV3-1 to TRBJ2-7; no reliable D call. The CDR3 runs 12 residues. CDR1 is LGHDT, CDR2 YNNKEL, per germline (reference sequence). The V and J ends lost 0 bases and 7 bases respectively, with 7 bases between them. The CDR3 sequence is CASSQDLGEQYF. DNA of the CDR3: TGTGCCAGCAGCCAAGATTTGGGGGAGCAGTACTTC.

This clonotype was seen at least ten times. The chain has TRBV29-1 and TRBJ2-2; TRBD2 matches 11 bases. This CDR3 has 14 amino acids. Germline assignment: CDR1 SQVTM and CDR2 ANQGSEA. Trimming took 5 bases from V and 6 from J; bases not matched to a gene: 5. CDR3 in DNA: TGCAGCGTTAAACTAGCGGGAGTCGCCGGGGAGCTGTTTTTT. It is translated as CSVKLAGVAGELFF.

This clonotype appeared a few times. J is TRBJ2-3 and V is TRBV28; TRBD2 matches 15 bases. Germline loops: CDR1 MDHEN, CDR2 SYDVKM. Losses at the gene ends were 5 bases for V and 5 bases for J; bases not matched to a gene: 5. The CDR3 contains 16 residues. The CDR3 DNA is TGTGCCAGCAGTGGACTAGCGGGAGGGCGTGGAGATACGCAGTATTTT. Translating it yields CASSGLAGGRGDTQYF. Full variable domain (rest looked up from reference TRBV28 and TRBJ2-3): DVKVTQSSRYLVKRTGEKVFLECVQDMDHENMFWYRQDPGLGLRLIYFSYDVKMKEKGDIPEGYSVSREKKERFSLILESASTNQTSMYLCASSGLAGGRGDTQYFGPGTRLTVL.

This clonotype was counted a few times. The V call is TRBV28, the J call TRBJ2-1; D is uncertain. Germline values: CDR1 MDHEN, CDR2 SYDVKM. V was pared by 1 base and J by 8 bases, with 12 bases between. The CDR3 covers 14 residues. The CDR3 protein is CASSLSSLADEQFF. CDR3 nucleotide sequence: TGTGCCAGCAGTTTATCTTCCCTGGCGGATGAGCAGTTCTTC.

This clonotype turned up a few times. The V and J genes are TRBV12-3 or TRBV12-4 and TRBJ2-7; D gene unclear. The CDR3 has 15 residues. The V gene lost 3 bases and the J gene lost 2 bases, with 14 bases spanning the gap. The CDR3 protein is CASSLHLGGPYEQYF. The CDR3 region has the DNA TGTGCCAGCAGTTTGCACCTTGGCGGCCCCTACGAGCAGTACTTC.

The chain links TRBV25-1 to TRBJ1-1; no clear D. CDR3 length: 15 residues. V was clipped by 0 bases and J by 0 bases, with 8 bases between them. Looked up from germline, CDR1 is MGHDK and CDR2 is SYGVNS. The CDR3 sequence: CASSEYLGLNTEAFF. CDR3 nucleotides: TGTGCCAGCAGTGAATATCTGGGGTTGAACACTGAAGCTTTCTTT.

Only a few counts were recorded for this clonotype. The gene calls are TRBV14 and TRBJ2-1; the match to TRBD2 covers 7 bases. CDR3 length: 15 amino acids. With 4 bases clipped from V and 4 bases from J, the junction kept 7 bases outside the gene matches. Germline V gives CDR1 SGHDN, CDR2 FVKESK. The CDR3 protein is CASSPRDYRYNEQFF. The CDR3 region has the DNA TGTGCCAGCAGCCCCCGGGACTACCGGTACAATGAGCAGTTCTTC.

This clonotype was seen only a few times. The V call is TRBV5-1, the J call TRBJ2-5, with D tentatively TRBD1 (6 bases). Germline values: CDR1 SGHRS, CDR2 YFSETQ. This CDR3 is 15 amino acids long. V dropped 0 bases and J dropped 2 bases, with 11 bases sitting between them. As DNA, the CDR3 is TGCGCCAGCAGCTTGGCCGGCAGGGGACAAGAGACCCAGTACTTC. This codes for CASSLAGRGQETQYF.